This section outlines one T cell receptor beta chain sequence together with its context. Antigen: not known. In building TCR beta libraries, iRepertoire HTBI primers were used together with Arm-PCR of CDR3 regions. TCRdb used MiXCR to reprocess the multiplex PCR reads, holding one entry per CDR3 protein. The repertoire holds 350,000 to 550,000 distinct CDR3 sequences, with around 13% as singletons. These data are taken from a study of regulatory T cells in long-lasting Graves disease. Time point: newly diagnosed GD, antithyroid drugs for less than 3 months. PBMCs were the source of the RNA used for TCR sequencing. Whole-study results and caveats: Less diverse TCR repertoires were seen in persistent Graves' patients than in newly diagnosed ones.

These data were likewise used in another study, on T cells in Graves' hyperthyroidism and ophthalmopathy. This second study says: These patients, aged 18 to 65, had recently diagnosed hyperthyroidism lasting under 2 months. Patients having uncontrolled infection, another autoimmune disease, pregnancy or lactation were not included. Blood also carried most thyroid clonotypes expanded above 0.001.

Sequences were derived from peripheral blood mononuclear cells (PBMCs), sampled at new diagnosis, from a patient treated with antithyroid drugs. The TCR originated in a woman between 45 and 60 years old with Graves disease.

CDR3 region: CASSQDYLAGPRGKNIQYF. The DNA of the CDR3 is TGTGCCAGCAGCCAAGATTACCTAGCGGGTCCCAGGGGGAAAAACATTCAGTACTTC. The chain joins TRBV3-1 to TRBJ2-4; perhaps TRBD2 as D (8 bases). V shed 0 bases and J shed 4 bases, with 22 bases lying between them. CDR3 length: 19 residues. CDR1 and CDR2 (germline): LGHDT, YNNKEL (reference sequence).